This section outlines one T cell receptor (beta chain) sequence together with its context. The antigen is unknown. TCRdb re-called the 5' RACE reads; every CDR3 protein appears as one record, without DNA. This sample contains 150,000 to 200,000 distinct CDR3 sequences. The CDR3 has 16 amino acids. Germline V lookup: CDR1 LNHNV, CDR2 YYDKDF (reference sequence). The data originate from a study of monozygotic twins with inflammatory bowel disease. Overall study results and limits: Limited power may explain why concordant and discordant twins showed no difference in repertoire similarity.

The chain combines TRBV15 with TRBJ2-2. The origin of this receptor is a human donor with ulcerative colitis or Crohn's disease, or a healthy co-twin of an affected twin (not recorded which). Sequencing was carried out using blood. CDR3 amino acids: CATSIDLSLQSGDLFF.